This T cell receptor beta chain was observed in a study of brain T cells in children with intractable seizures. Germline V gives CDR1 KGHSH, CDR2 LQKENI. Trimming at V came to 4 bases and at J to 0 bases, leaving 8 bases not matched to a gene. This CDR3 contains 16 residues. The table came from immunoSEQ multiplex PCR; TCRdb's copy has only in-frame clones and leaves some out. This sample has 88,000 or so clones, with roughly 89% found just once. This receptor was identified in a girl aged 2 to 9 with Rasmussen encephalitis and intractable seizures. The sample here was peripheral blood, taken at surgery. The gene calls are TRBV18 and TRBJ2-7, with 8 bases matching TRBD1. CDR3 amino acids: CASSLQGATSSYEQYF. In DNA form, the CDR3 reads TGTGCCAGCTCACTGCAGGGGGCAACCTCCTCCTACGAGCAGTACTTC. The whole variable domain, remainder taken from reference TRBV18 and TRBJ2-7, is NAGVMQNPRHLVRRRGQEARLRCSPMKGHSHVYWYRQLPEEGLKFMVYLQKENIIDESGMPKERFSAEFPKEGPSILRIQQVVRGDSAAYFCASSLQGATSSYEQYFGPGTRLTVT.